The clone carrying this T cell receptor (beta chain) was picked up many times. What it recognizes is unknown. One entry per CDR3 protein results from TCRdb running MiXCR on the multiplex PCR reads. This table has fewer than 200,000 distinct CDR3 sequences, about 33% appearing once. These data belong to a study of breast tumors, draining lymph nodes, adjacent tissues. General study findings and limits: Tumors had less TCR diversity than lymph nodes, more than nontumor tissue.

Axillary draining lymph nodes of breast cancer patients supplied the node samples. This sequence originates from a female donor with breast cancer. Some clones in this sample may be carry-over from other donors' samples. Material: axillary lymph node tissue.

CDR3 sequence: CASSLGRGGINTEAFF. The CDR3 DNA is TGTGCCAGCAGCTTAGGCAGGGGTGGGATCAACACTGAAGCTTTCTTT. The chain carries TRBV11-2 and TRBJ1-1; a possible D gene is TRBD1 (6 bases). Germline loops: CDR1 SGHAT, CDR2 FQNNGV. The CDR3 has 16 amino acids. V lost 1 base to trimming and J lost 2 bases, with 14 bases between them.